The T cell receptor beta chain under discussion was sequenced for a study of T cell changes during pregnancy in multiple sclerosis. The V gene's germline CDR1 is MNHNY and CDR2 SVGAGI (reference sequence). CDR3 length equals 11 residues. Trimming removed 8 bases from V and 8 bases from J, with 9 bases in between. Measured with immunoSEQ multiplex PCR; TCRdb has only the in-frame clones, and not every one. The repertoire holds under 70,000 clones, with 91% as singletons. Sequenced here: peripheral blood, sampled in the third trimester of pregnancy. The chain combines TRBV6-6 with TRBJ1-4; D is ambiguous. This receptor was taken from a female donor in good health, enrolled as a control in a pregnancy study. The chain's CDR3 is CASLTAEKLFF. In nucleotides, the CDR3 is TGTGCCAGCCTCACTGCCGAAAAACTGTTTTTT.